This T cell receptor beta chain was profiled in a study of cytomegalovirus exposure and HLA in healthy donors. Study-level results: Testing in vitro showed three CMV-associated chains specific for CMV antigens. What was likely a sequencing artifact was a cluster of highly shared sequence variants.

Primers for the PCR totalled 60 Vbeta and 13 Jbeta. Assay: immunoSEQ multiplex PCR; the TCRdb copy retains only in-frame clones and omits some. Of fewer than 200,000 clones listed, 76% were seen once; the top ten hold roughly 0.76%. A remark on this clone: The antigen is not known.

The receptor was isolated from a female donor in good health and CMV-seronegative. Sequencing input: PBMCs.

CDR3 sequence reads: CASSPPGLAIAHEQYF. The CDR3 coding sequence is TGTGCCAGCTCACCACCGGGACTAGCAATCGCCCACGAGCAGTACTTC. This chain uses TRBV18 with TRBJ2-7; the match to TRBD2 covers 9 bases. CDR1 KGHSH and CDR2 LQKENI come from the germline V gene. The CDR3 runs to 16 residues. V lost 0 bases, J lost 5 bases, and 8 bases stayed unmatched.